The next 31 T cell receptor beta chains were all read from a single sample in a study of OX40 agonist ivuxolimab in advanced cancers. The data were produced by immunoSEQ multiplex PCR, yet TCRdb's version contains in-frame clones alone and is incomplete. The sample has 100,000 or so clones, 70% to 90% seen once; the top ten hold 3.5% to 4%. The sequences come from CD4+ or CD8+ T cells sorted from blood, collected in a trial of the OX40 agonist ivuxolimab. The receptors here all came from an adult with an advanced solid tumor such as melanoma, head and neck, liver or kidney cancer.

This chain uses TRBV6-5 with TRBJ1-5, with 8 bases aligning to TRBD1. From germline, CDR1 is MNHEY and CDR2 SVGAGI. Losses at the gene ends were 6 bases for V and 5 bases for J; bases not matched to a gene: 9. The CDR3 is 15 amino acids. In DNA, the CDR3 is TGTGCCAGCAGGAGGGACAGGAAGAAGGATCAGCCCCAGCATTTT. Translated: CASRRDRKKDQPQHF.

The chain links TRBV10-2 to TRBJ1-2; D is possibly TRBD1 (5 bases). The CDR3 spans 15 residues. V lost 0 bases to trimming and J lost 3 bases, with 11 bases between them. Germline CDR1 and CDR2: WSHSY and SAAADI. The CDR3 nucleotides are TGCGCCAGCAGTGAGTCTCGGAGAGGGGACTATGGCTACACCTTC. Translated: CASSESRRGDYGYTF.

The chain joins TRBV4-2 to TRBJ1-4; 9 bases are shared with TRBD1. In germline, CDR1 is LGHNA, CDR2 YNFKEQ. Trimming removed 6 bases from V and 7 bases from J; junction bases left unmatched: 9. The CDR3 is 15 residues long. The CDR3, as DNA: TGTGCCAGCAGGGCCGACAGGGGGTCGGTTGAAAAACTGTTTTTT. Protein: CASRADRGSVEKLFF.

The chain couples TRBV30 to TRBJ1-1; D unclear. The CDR3 totals 11 residues. The V gene lost 1 base and the J gene lost 7 bases, with 7 bases spanning the gap. CDR1 and CDR2 from the germline V gene are GTSNPN and SVGIG (reference sequence). The CDR3 loop reads CAWSGRDEAFF. The CDR3 DNA sequence: TGTGCCTGGAGTGGACGGGATGAAGCTTTCTTT.

This chain links TRBV7-2 with TRBJ2-2; D is uncertain. CDR3 length: 14 residues. V lost 3 bases, J lost 0 bases, and 5 bases lay in between. Germline CDR1 SGHTA, CDR2 FQGNSA. The CDR3 DNA sequence: TGTGCCAGCAGCTTCGATCCGAACACCGGGGAGCTGTTTTTT. Translating it yields CASSFDPNTGELFF.

A few counts support this clone. This sequence joins TRBV15 and TRBJ2-7; no reliable D call. From germline, CDR1 is LNHNV and CDR2 YYDKDF (reference sequence). Trimming shortened V by 0 bases and J by 0 bases, and 6 bases separated the two germline ends. This CDR3 is 14 amino acids long. CDR3 loop: CATSRDMSSYEQYF. Here the CDR3 DNA reads TGTGCCACCAGCAGAGATATGAGCTCCTACGAGCAGTACTTC.

V usage is TRBV28 and J usage is TRBJ1-5; possible D gene TRBD1, 6 bases. CDR1 and CDR2 from the germline V gene are MDHEN and SYDVKM. Trimming pared 3 bases from V and 7 bases from J, leaving 13 bases between. There are 14 residues in the CDR3. CDR3 sequence reads: CASSFAGARQPQHF. The CDR3 DNA is TGTGCCAGCAGTTTTGCAGGGGCGCGACAGCCCCAGCATTTT. Full variable domain (outside the CDR3, taken from reference TRBV28 and TRBJ1-5): DVKVTQSSRYLVKRTGEKVFLECVQDMDHENMFWYRQDPGLGLRLIYFSYDVKMKEKGDIPEGYSVSREKKERFSLILESASTNQTSMYLCASSFAGARQPQHFGDGTRLSIL.

The J gene is TRBJ1-4, the V gene TRBV28; 7 positions agree with TRBD1. CDR3 length: 17 amino acids. V lost 1 base, J lost 0 bases, and 5 bases stayed unmatched. The germline gives CDR1 MDHEN, CDR2 SYDVKM. CDR3 DNA: TGTGCCAGCAGTTTATCAGGGGGAGTAGCAACTAATGAAAAACTGTTTTTT. This sequence encodes CASSLSGGVATNEKLFF.

In this sample, this clone turned up a few times. V is TRBV9 and J is TRBJ2-6; 9 nucleotides match TRBD1. Per germline, CDR1 SGDLS and CDR2 YYNGEE. The V segment lost 5 bases and the J segment 1 base; nucleotides outside the gene matches: 10. The CDR3 extends over 18 amino acids. The CDR3 bases are TGTGCCAGCAGTGCCGGGACAGGGTTTTCTTCTGGGGCCAACGTCCTGACTTTC. Translated: CASSAGTGFSSGANVLTF.

A single count supports this clone. V gene TRBV2 combines with J gene TRBJ2-2; D is undetermined. V dropped 5 bases and J dropped 1 base, with 8 bases sitting between them. This CDR3 comprises 14 residues. The V gene's germline CDR1 is SNHLY and CDR2 FYNNEI. CDR3 DNA: TGTGCCAGCAGTAGGAATAAGAACACCGGGGAGCTGTTTTTT. Protein product: CASSRNKNTGELFF.

In its sample, this clone was seen a few times. V and J are TRBV6-5 and TRBJ1-2; D gene uncertain. There are 14 residues in the CDR3. In germline, CDR1 is MNHEY, CDR2 SVGAGI. Trimming cost V 10 bases and J 7 bases, with 22 bases left between them. The chain's CDR3 is CATLAEQGWVGYTF. In nucleotides, the CDR3 is TGTGCCACCCTGGCCGAGCAAGGGTGGGTTGGCTACACCTTC.

V usage is TRBV6-1 and J usage is TRBJ2-7; TRBD1 agrees at 7 bases. The CDR3 has 13 amino acids. V shed 11 bases, J shed 0 bases, and the junction held 7 bases outside the gene matches. Germline CDR1 reads MNHNS; CDR2 reads SASEGT. The CDR3 bases are TGTGCCGTTCGGGACAGCATCTCCTACGAGCAGTACTTC. It specifies CAVRDSISYEQYF.

The rearrangement uses TRBV5-5 and TRBJ2-5; D perhaps matches TRBD1 (7 bases). V was trimmed by 4 bases and J by 0 bases, leaving 22 bases between them. In germline, CDR1 is SGHKS, CDR2 YYEKEE (reference sequence). The length of the CDR3 is 18 residues. The chain's CDR3 is CASSRGQGGFGYQETQYF. The CDR3 region has the DNA TGTGCCAGCAGCCGAGGCCAGGGGGGCTTCGGGTACCAAGAGACCCAGTACTTC.

The J gene is TRBJ2-3, the V gene TRBV6-1; possibly TRBD1 for D (5 bases). Trimming stripped 3 bases from V and 2 bases from J, with 12 bases between. CDR1 and CDR2 from the germline V gene are MNHNS and SASEGT. This CDR3 comprises 15 residues. The CDR3 is CASSDRVYDTDTQYF. The CDR3 DNA is TGTGCCAGCAGTGACAGGGTCTATGACACAGATACGCAGTATTTT.

CDR3 amino acids: CASSPRGAGSTDTQYF. The CDR3 DNA reads TGTGCCAGCAGCCCCCGGGGAGCGGGTAGCACAGATACGCAGTATTTT. The J gene is TRBJ2-3, the V gene TRBV9, with D maybe TRBD2 (6 bases). The germline gives CDR1 SGDLS, CDR2 YYNGEE. The V end lost 4 bases, the J end lost 0 bases, and 15 bases lay between the germline ends. The CDR3 spans 16 residues.

The V and J genes are TRBV19 and TRBJ1-3, with D unresolved. This CDR3 spans 15 amino acids. CDR1 and CDR2 from the germline V gene are LNHDA and SQIVND (reference sequence). Trimming removed 6 bases at V and 0 bases at J, with 12 bases between. CDR3 in amino acids: CASSTGVRSGNTIYF. The CDR3 DNA reads as TGTGCCAGTAGCACGGGAGTACGCTCTGGAAACACCATATATTTT.

The J gene is TRBJ1-4, the V gene TRBV19, with D uncertain. CDR3 length: 18 amino acids. Germline V lookup: CDR1 LNHDA, CDR2 SQIVND (reference sequence). The V and J ends lost 0 bases and 8 bases respectively, with 22 bases between them. CDR3 loop: CASSIERPLGDRGEKLFF. The CDR3 nucleotides are TGTGCCAGTAGTATAGAACGCCCGCTGGGTGACCGAGGAGAAAAACTGTTTTTT.

The chain has TRBV30 and TRBJ2-6; D remains ambiguous. The ends were cut back, 0 bases at V and 6 bases at J, with 3 bases in the middle. Germline values: CDR1 GTSNPN, CDR2 SVGIG (reference sequence). CDR3 length equals 12 residues. The CDR3 DNA is TGTGCCTGGAGTGTAACGGCCAACGTCCTGACTTTC. Translation: CAWSVTANVLTF. The whole variable domain, filled in from reference TRBV30 and TRBJ2-6, reads SQTIHQWPATLVQPVGSPLSLECTVEGTSNPNLYWYRQAAGRGLQLLFYSVGIGQISSEVPQNLSASRPQDRQFILSSKKLLLSDSGFYLCAWSVTANVLTFGAGSRLTVL.

The chain employs TRBV7-9 and TRBJ2-1, with D perhaps matching TRBD1 or TRBD2 (5 bases each). The CDR3 is 15 amino acids. The germline V and J ends were trimmed by 5 bases and 8 bases, with 19 bases remaining between them. Germline CDR1 is SEHNR and CDR2 is FQNEAQ (reference sequence). Written as DNA, the CDR3 is TGTGCCAGCAGCCCTCAGCTCCCCCGGGACGATGAGCAGTTCTTC. Its protein product is CASSPQLPRDDEQFF.

The chain uses TRBV11-2 and TRBJ2-7; TRBD2 is a possible D gene (7 bases). The CDR3 covers 15 residues. In germline, CDR1 is SGHAT, CDR2 FQNNGV. With 1 base removed from V and 3 bases from J, the gap between germline ends came to 13 bases. In DNA form, the CDR3 reads TGTGCCAGCAGCTTAGGGGGGGGCAGAATCTACGAGCAGTACTTC. This gives the protein CASSLGGGRIYEQYF.

DNA of the CDR3: TGTGCCAGCAGCTATGTCGTCTCCACAGATACGCAGTATTTT. Amino acids: CASSYVVSTDTQYF. J is TRBJ2-3 and V is TRBV11-2, with D hard to call. The CDR3 is 14 residues long. V lost 4 bases and J lost 2, with 10 bases in between. Germline CDR1 and CDR2: SGHAT and FQNNGV.

The chain uses TRBV28 and TRBJ2-2; 12 bases fit TRBD2. J was trimmed by 6 bases and V by 7 bases; bases with no gene match: 0. The V gene's germline CDR1 is MDHEN and CDR2 SYDVKM. The CDR3 spans 13 residues. This chain's CDR3 is CASTSGRAGELFF. CDR3 nucleotides: TGTGCCAGCACTAGCGGGAGGGCCGGGGAGCTGTTTTTT.

This clone was seen once. The rearrangement links TRBV4-3 to TRBJ2-2; D is tentatively TRBD1 or TRBD2 (5 bases each). Germline values: CDR1 LGHNA, CDR2 YSLEER. This CDR3 has 13 residues. Trimming cost V 4 bases and J 6 bases, with 9 bases left between them. This CDR3 reads CASSRGWPGELFF. The CDR3 DNA follows: TGCGCCAGCAGCCGGGGGTGGCCCGGGGAGCTGTTTTTT.

This chain connects TRBV18 to TRBJ2-5; 9 nucleotides align to TRBD2. Trimming at V came to 0 bases and at J to 5 bases, leaving 4 bases not matched to a gene. This CDR3 has 15 residues. Germline CDR1 and CDR2: KGHSH and LQKENI. CDR3 nucleotides: TGTGCCAGCTCACCACCTAGCGGGAGTGGGGAGACCCAGTACTTC. It codes for CASSPPSGSGETQYF.

The chain couples TRBV5-5 to TRBJ2-7; D not resolved. This CDR3 spans 16 amino acids. The germline V and J ends were trimmed by 4 bases and 4 bases, with 21 bases remaining between them. The germline V gene has CDR1 SGHKS and CDR2 YYEKEE (reference sequence). The CDR3 sequence: CASSPHPGPPSYEQYF. The DNA for the CDR3 is TGTGCCAGCAGCCCTCACCCCGGGCCGCCGAGTTACGAGCAGTACTTC.

The table lists this clone with a few counts. This chain links TRBV13 with TRBJ2-5; 13 bases align to TRBD2. V gave up 5 bases and J gave up 5 bases; unmatched junction bases: 8. CDR1 is PRHDT, CDR2 FYEKMQ, per germline (reference sequence). There are 16 residues in the CDR3. The CDR3 is CASSKGLAGPGETQYF. The CDR3 coding sequence is TGTGCCAGCAGCAAGGGACTAGCGGGGCCAGGGGAGACCCAGTACTTC.

V usage is TRBV2 and J usage is TRBJ2-1; D not certain. Trimming cost V 7 bases and J 3 bases, with 16 bases left between them. CDR3 length: 15 residues. Germline CDR1 reads SNHLY; CDR2 reads FYNNEI. The CDR3 nucleotides read TGTGCCAGCACCACCCCCTGGCAGGACTACAATGAGCAGTTCTTC. Protein sequence: CASTTPWQDYNEQFF.

The chain couples TRBV4-1 to TRBJ2-5; TRBD2 might be the D (5 bases). This CDR3 is built from 15 residues. CDR1 is MGHRA, CDR2 YSYEKL, per germline. The germline V and J ends were trimmed by 0 bases and 1 base, with 9 bases remaining between them. Here the CDR3 reads CASSQEAGLQETQYF. DNA for the CDR3: TGCGCCAGCAGCCAAGAGGCGGGCCTCCAAGAGACCCAGTACTTC.

This chain links TRBV9 with TRBJ2-5, with 8 bases fitting TRBD2. The CDR3 loop spans 15 amino acids. After removal of 4 bases from V and 5 bases from J, the junction contained 10 bases not matched to a gene. Germline lookup yields CDR1 SGDLS and CDR2 YYNGEE. The CDR3 reads CASSLSAGVFETQYF. The CDR3, as DNA: TGTGCCAGCAGCCTTTCAGCGGGAGTGTTTGAGACCCAGTACTTC.

The V call is TRBV4-1, the J call TRBJ2-5; 9 positions match TRBD1. Judging by the DNA end, TRBJ2-7 fits better; the J call may be wrong. CDR1 is MGHRA, CDR2 YSYEKL, per germline. CDR3 size: 17 residues. In DNA form, the CDR3 reads TGCGCCAGCAGCCAAGATAGGGGACAGGGACGGTCCTACGAGCAGTACTTC. This translates into CASSQDRGQGRSYEQYF.

The chain has TRBV27 and TRBJ2-3; D not resolved. Germline values: CDR1 MNHEY, CDR2 SMNVEV (reference sequence). Deletions cut 5 bases from V and 3 bases from J, with 15 bases between. This CDR3 has 15 amino acids. The CDR3 reads CASSSYLRKTDTQYF. CDR3 in DNA: TGTGCCAGCAGTAGTTACCTCCGAAAAACAGATACGCAGTATTTT.